This record looks at one T cell receptor beta chain sequence and its context. The protocol was immunoSEQ multiplex PCR, while the TCRdb copy is restricted to in-frame clones and leaves out a portion. The sample holds 43,000 or so clones, roughly 92% seen once. These data come from a study of cytomegalovirus exposure and HLA in healthy donors. CDR1 and CDR2 from the germline V gene are SQVTM and ANQGSEA. CDR3 size: 13 residues. Unmatched junction bases numbered 6, after V lost 7 bases and J lost 0 bases. This sequence originates from a man aged 18 to 29 in good health and CMV-seronegative. V is TRBV29-1 and J is TRBJ2-7; 7 nucleotides align to TRBD1. The specimen was PBMCs. In DNA, the CDR3 is TGCAGCGCCTTACGGGACAGCTCCTACGAGCAGTACTTC. It encodes CSALRDSSYEQYF.